This T cell receptor beta chain comes out of a study of shared clonotypes between healthy human individuals. Study-wide points: Naive subsets tended to show greater estimated richness than memory subsets.

CDR1 and CDR2 from the germline V gene are MGHRA and YSYEKL. The V end lost 5 bases, the J end lost 10 bases, and 24 bases lay between the germline ends. The CDR3 has 16 amino acids. Positively selected for CCR7, the CD45RO-negative cells used as naive CD8 cells excluded terminally differentiated effector memory CD45RA+ cells. Assay runs were performed at deep level. Profiled with immunoSEQ multiplex PCR; TCRdb holds only in-frame clones, not every one. The sample has around 2,100,000 clones; around 96% are singletons. About this clone: The antigen is unknown.

The source material was naive CD8+ T cells sorted from blood. The receptor was isolated from a man younger than 35 in good health. The V and J genes are TRBV4-1 and TRBJ2-1, with D maybe TRBD2 (6 bases). CDR3 sequence: CASSSDSSVAFVEQFF. The CDR3 DNA reads TGCGCCAGCAGCTCCGACTCTAGCGTAGCCTTTGTAGAGCAGTTCTTC.